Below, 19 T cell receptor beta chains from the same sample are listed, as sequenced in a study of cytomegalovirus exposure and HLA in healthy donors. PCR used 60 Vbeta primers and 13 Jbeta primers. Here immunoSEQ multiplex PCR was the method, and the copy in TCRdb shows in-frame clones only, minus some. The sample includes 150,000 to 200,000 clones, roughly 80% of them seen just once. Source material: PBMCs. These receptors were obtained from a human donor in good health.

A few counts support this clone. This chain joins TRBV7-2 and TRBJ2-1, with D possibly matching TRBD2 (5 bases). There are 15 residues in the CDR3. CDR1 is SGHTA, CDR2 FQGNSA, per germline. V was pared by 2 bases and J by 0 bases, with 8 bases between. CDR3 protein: CASSLSGYSYNEQFF. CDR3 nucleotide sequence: TGTGCCAGCAGCTTAAGCGGATACTCCTACAATGAGCAGTTCTTC. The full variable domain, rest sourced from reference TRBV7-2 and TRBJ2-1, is GAGVSQSPSNKVTEKGKDVELRCDPISGHTALYWYRQSLGQGLEFLIYFQGNSAPDKSGLPSDRFSAERTGGSVSTLTIQRTQQEDSAVYLCASSLSGYSYNEQFFGPGTRLTVL.

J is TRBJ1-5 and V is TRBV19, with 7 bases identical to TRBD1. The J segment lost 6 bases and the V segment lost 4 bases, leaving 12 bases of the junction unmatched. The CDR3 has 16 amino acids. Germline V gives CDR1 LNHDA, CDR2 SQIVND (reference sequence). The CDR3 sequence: CASSRDRGGIFQPQHF. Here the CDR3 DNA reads TGTGCCAGTAGTAGGGACAGAGGGGGGATTTTTCAGCCCCAGCATTTT.

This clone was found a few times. The CDR3 sequence is CASSSNPGQGFFNEQFF. The DNA of the CDR3 is TGTGCCAGCAGCTCTAATCCGGGACAGGGGTTTTTCAATGAGCAGTTCTTC. The chain has TRBV13 and TRBJ2-1, with TRBD1 matching over 10 bases. This CDR3 has 17 amino acids. Trimming took 4 bases from V and 6 from J; bases not matched to a gene: 12. Looked up from germline, CDR1 is PRHDT and CDR2 is FYEKMQ (reference sequence).

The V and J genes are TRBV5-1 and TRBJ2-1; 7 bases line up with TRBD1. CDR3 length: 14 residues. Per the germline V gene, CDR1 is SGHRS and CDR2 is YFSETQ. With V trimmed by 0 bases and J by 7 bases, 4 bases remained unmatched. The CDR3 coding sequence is TGCGCCAGCAGCTTGGGACAGGGATCAAATGAGCAGTTCTTC. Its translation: CASSLGQGSNEQFF.

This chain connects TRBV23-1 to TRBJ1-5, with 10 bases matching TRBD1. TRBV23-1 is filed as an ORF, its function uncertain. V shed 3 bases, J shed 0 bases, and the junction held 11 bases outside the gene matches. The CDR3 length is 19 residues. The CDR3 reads CASSQRTGGEYRSNQPQHF. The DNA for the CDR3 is TGCGCCAGCAGTCAGCGGACAGGGGGGGAATATCGTAGCAATCAGCCCCAGCATTTT.

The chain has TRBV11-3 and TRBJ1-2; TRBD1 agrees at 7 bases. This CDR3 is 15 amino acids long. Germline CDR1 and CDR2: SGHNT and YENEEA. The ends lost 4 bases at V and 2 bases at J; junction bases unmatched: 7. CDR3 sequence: CASSSPRDSNYGYTF. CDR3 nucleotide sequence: TGTGCCAGCAGCTCACCCAGGGACAGCAACTATGGCTACACCTTC.

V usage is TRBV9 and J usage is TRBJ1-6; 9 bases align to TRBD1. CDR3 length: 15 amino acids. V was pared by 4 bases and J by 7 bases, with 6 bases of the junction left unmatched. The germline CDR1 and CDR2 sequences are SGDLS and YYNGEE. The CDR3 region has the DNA TGTGCCAGCAGCACCACCGGGACAGGGAATTCACCCCTCCACTTT. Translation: CASSTTGTGNSPLHF.

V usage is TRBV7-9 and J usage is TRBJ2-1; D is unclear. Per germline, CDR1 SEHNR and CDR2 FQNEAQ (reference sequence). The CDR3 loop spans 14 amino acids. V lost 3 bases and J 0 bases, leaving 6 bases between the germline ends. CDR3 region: CASSLSSSYNEQFF. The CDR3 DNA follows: TGTGCCAGCAGCTTGAGTAGCTCCTACAATGAGCAGTTCTTC. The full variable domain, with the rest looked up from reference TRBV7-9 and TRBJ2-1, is DTGVSQNPRHKITKRGQNVTFRCDPISEHNRLYWYRQTLGQGPEFLTYFQNEAQLEKSRLLSDRFSAERPKGSFSTLEIQRTEQGDSAMYLCASSLSSSYNEQFFGPGTRLTVL.

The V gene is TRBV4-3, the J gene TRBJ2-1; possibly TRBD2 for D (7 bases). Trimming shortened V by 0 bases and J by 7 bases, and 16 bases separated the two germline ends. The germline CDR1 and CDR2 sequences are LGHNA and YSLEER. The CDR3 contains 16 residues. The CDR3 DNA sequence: TGCGCCAGCAGCCAAGATGTGGGGGGGCCGTGGAATGAGCAGTTCTTC. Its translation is CASSQDVGGPWNEQFF.

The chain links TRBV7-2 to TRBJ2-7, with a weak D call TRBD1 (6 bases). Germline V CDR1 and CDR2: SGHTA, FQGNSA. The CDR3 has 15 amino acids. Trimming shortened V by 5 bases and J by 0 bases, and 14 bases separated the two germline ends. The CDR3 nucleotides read TGTGCCAGCAGCCCTGGGACACGATACTCCTACGAGCAGTACTTC. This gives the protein CASSPGTRYSYEQYF.

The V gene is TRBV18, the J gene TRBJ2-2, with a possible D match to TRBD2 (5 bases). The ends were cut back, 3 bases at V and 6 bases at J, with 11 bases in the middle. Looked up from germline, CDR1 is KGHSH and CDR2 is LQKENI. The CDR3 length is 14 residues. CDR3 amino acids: CASSPEERAGELFF. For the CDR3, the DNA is TGTGCCAGCTCACCCGAGGAGAGGGCCGGGGAGCTGTTTTTT.

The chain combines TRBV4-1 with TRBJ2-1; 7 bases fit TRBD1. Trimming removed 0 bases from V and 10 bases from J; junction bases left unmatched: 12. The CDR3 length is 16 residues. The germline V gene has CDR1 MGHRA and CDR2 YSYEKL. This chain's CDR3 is CASSQDGSGQLGEQFF. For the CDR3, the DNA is TGCGCCAGCAGCCAAGATGGATCGGGACAGTTGGGCGAGCAGTTCTTC.

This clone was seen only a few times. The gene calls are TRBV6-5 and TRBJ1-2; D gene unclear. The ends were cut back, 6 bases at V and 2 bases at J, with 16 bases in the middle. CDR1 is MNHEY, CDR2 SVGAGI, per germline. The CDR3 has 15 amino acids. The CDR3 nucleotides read TGTGCCAGCAGGAGATCAAGGAGGGCAAACTATGGCTACACCTTC. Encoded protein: CASRRSRRANYGYTF.

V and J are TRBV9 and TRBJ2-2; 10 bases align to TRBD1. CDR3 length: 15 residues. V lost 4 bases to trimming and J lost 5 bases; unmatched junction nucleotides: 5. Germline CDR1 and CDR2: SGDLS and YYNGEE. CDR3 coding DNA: TGTGCCAGCAGCCCCCCGGGACAGGGGACCGGGGAGCTGTTTTTT. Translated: CASSPPGQGTGELFF.

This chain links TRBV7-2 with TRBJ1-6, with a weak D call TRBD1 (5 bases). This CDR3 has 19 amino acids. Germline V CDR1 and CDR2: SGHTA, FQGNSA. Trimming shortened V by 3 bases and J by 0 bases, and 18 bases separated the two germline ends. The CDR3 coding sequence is TGTGCCAGCAGCTTTGGGCCCCTCCAGGGCCACTCCTATAATTCACCCCTCCACTTT. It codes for CASSFGPLQGHSYNSPLHF.

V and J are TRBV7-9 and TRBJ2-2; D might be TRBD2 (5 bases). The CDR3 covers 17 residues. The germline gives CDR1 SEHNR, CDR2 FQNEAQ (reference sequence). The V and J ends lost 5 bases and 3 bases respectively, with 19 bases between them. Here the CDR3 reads CASSPNPRAGHTGELFF. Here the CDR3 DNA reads TGTGCCAGCAGCCCGAACCCCCGGGCGGGTCACACCGGGGAGCTGTTTTTT.

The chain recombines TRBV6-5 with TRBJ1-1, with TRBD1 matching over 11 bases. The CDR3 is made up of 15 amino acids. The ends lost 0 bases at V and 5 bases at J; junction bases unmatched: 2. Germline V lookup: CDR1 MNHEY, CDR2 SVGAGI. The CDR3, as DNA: TGTGCCAGCAGTTACTCGGGACAGGGGGGTACTGAAGCTTTCTTT. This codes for CASSYSGQGGTEAFF.

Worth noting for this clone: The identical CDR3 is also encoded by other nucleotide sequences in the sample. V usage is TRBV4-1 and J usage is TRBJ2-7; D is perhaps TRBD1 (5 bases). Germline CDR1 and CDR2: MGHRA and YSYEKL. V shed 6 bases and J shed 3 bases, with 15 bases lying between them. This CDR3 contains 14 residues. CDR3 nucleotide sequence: TGCGCCAGCAGTACCCCGGGCAGGGTCTACGAGCAGTACTTC. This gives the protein CASSTPGRVYEQYF.

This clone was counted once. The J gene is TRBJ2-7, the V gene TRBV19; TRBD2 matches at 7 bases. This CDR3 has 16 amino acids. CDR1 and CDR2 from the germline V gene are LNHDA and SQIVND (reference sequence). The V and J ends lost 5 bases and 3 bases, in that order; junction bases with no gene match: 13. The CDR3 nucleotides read TGTGCCAGTAGTCTGTCGGGGGGAGGAACAAGCTACGAGCAGTACTTC. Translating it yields CASSLSGGGTSYEQYF.